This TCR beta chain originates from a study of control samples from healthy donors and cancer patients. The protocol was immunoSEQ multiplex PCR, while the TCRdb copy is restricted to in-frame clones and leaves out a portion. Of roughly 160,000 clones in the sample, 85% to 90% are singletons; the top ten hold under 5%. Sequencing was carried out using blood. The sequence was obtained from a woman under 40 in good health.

The CDR3 bases are TGTGCCAGTAGTATCGCGGGGGGCCGCAATCAGCCCCAGCATTTT. Translating gives CASSIAGGRNQPQHF. The chain employs TRBV19 and TRBJ1-5; maybe TRBD1 (6 bases). The CDR3 loop spans 15 amino acids. Germline CDR1 and CDR2: LNHDA and SQIVND (reference sequence). V dropped 3 bases and J dropped 2 bases, with 11 bases sitting between them.